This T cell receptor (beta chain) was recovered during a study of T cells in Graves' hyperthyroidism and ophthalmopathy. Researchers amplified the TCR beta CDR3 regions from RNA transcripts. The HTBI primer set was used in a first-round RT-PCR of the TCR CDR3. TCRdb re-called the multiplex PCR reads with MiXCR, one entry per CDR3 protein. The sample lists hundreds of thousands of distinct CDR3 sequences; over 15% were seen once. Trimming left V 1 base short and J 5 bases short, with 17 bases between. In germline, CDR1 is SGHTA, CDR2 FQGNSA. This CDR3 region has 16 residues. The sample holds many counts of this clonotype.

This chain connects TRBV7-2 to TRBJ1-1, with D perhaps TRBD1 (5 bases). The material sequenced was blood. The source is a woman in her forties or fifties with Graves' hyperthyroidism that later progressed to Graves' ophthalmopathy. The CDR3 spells CASSLGPGGSGTEAFF. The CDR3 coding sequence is TGTGCCAGCAGCTTAGGGCCCGGGGGAAGTGGTACTGAAGCTTTCTTT.